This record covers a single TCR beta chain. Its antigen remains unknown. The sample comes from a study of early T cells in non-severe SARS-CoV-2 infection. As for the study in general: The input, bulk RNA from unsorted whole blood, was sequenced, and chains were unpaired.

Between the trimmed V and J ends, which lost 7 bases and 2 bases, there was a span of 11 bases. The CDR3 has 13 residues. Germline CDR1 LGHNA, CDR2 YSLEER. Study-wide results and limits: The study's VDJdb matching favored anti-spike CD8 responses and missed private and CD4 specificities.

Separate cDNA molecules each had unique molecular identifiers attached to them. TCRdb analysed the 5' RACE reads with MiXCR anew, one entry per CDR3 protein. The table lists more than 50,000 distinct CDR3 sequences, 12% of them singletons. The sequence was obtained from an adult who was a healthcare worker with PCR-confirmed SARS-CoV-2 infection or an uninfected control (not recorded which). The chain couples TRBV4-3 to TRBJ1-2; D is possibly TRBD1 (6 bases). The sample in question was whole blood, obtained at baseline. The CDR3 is CASNQGHNYGYTF. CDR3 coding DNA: TGCGCCAGCAACCAGGGGCACAACTATGGCTACACCTTC.